This record covers a single T cell receptor (beta chain). Its antigen is currently not known. No much larger clone exists at a distance of one base, and base qualities are not known. These data are taken from a study of cytomegalovirus exposure and HLA in healthy donors (dated by TCRdb to 2015 to 2018). For the study in its entirety: In an earlier analysis of some 550 of the donors, 276 Gb of sequence data and 117 million unique TCR beta sequences from about 190 million T cells were reported. Every repertoire in the discovery cohort had been generated on one and the same sequencing platform. Because of strong linkage in the cohort, a handful of DR-DQ haplotypes were treated as single units for association and clustering. Typing coverage differed by locus: A, B, C, DRB1 and DQB1 were typed in roughly 620-630 donors, DQA1 in about 560, DPA1 in nearly 610, and DPB1 in approximately 450. The study used immunosequencing to profile the T cell repertoires of approximately 640 subjects and linked those repertoires to cytomegalovirus serostatus. An earlier analysis of fewer than 700 of the donors applied high-throughput TCR beta sequencing to assess whether each TCR beta V gene segment acted as functional or pseudogenic. A later genetic analysis used genome-wide SNP genotypes for about 60% of the roughly 700 donors, treating that subset as a discovery cohort. On average, roughly 240,000 unique TCR beta nucleotide sequences were sequenced per donor among 300 to 500 genotyped donors of the cohort, with around 19% of those sequences being non-productive. In addition to the first cohort of around 670 subjects, a separate validation cohort of 130 or so different subjects was used. Alongside the repertoire data, information on donor age, sex, ethnicity and CMV serostatus was compiled. In a later analysis, previously published TCR beta repertoires from several hundred donors were re-analyzed and high-resolution HLA genotyping was added so that TCR occurrence patterns could be studied. HLA typing included class I and class II loci at four-digit resolution. Rather than drawing on any new phenotypic data, the later analysis identified candidate immune exposures from TCR beta sequences and the way those sequences occurred across donors. To predict cytomegalovirus infection status, the study brought together high-throughput TCR immunosequencing, statistical association of individual TCRs with disease status, and machine learning. Among the 398 genotyped donors, under 90% belonged to the genetic ancestry cluster associated with self-reported Caucasian donors. The study aimed to test whether cataloging public T cell receptors could reveal signatures of past pathogen exposure. An early release that covered about 640 HLA-typed donors contained approximately 320 gigabases of sequencing data and about 93 million unique TCR sequences.

Library prep was done by the immunoSEQ multiplex PCR assay. For the multiplex PCR, a mixture combining 60 forward primers for TCR Vbeta segments and 13 reverse primers for TCR Jbeta segments was used. Amplification of the CDR3 region of rearranged TCR beta genes was performed with a multiplex PCR assay on genomic DNA. The Illumina HiSeq System was used to sequence the amplified TCR beta libraries as 87-base-pair reads. Per the original workflow: In a later analysis, tens of millions of unique TCR beta chains were counted across the 690 or so repertoires, and roughly 10 million of these chains were shared by at least two donors. To remove PCR and sequencing errors, raw reads were error-corrected and collapsed into unique sequences using a nearest-neighbor algorithm that merged closely related sequences. To assign V, D and J gene segments, CDR3 sequences were aligned to IMGT reference sequences. Each retained sequence needed at least a six-nucleotide match to both a V gene segment and a J gene segment. A rearrangement was called productive if the CDR3 had no stop codons and remained in frame with V and J, and every other rearrangement was called non-productive. Following IMGT convention, CDR3 was defined as the stretch from the second conserved V-encoded cysteine to the conserved J-encoded phenylalanine. Sequences without an unambiguous match to a single V gene segment were excluded from the earlier analysis of 450 to 650 of the donors. In an earlier analysis of 587 of the donors, V segments were called functional above 56.7% productive rearrangements and were called segregating when the between-donor standard deviation exceeded 5%. To diagnose cytomegalovirus status from the catalog of TCR beta chain sequences, a statistical classification framework was built. V and J gene assignment, in a later analysis, came from comparing TCR nucleotide sequences with IMGT/GENE-DB human TR gene sequences. A later analysis assigned CDR3 sequences and most-parsimonious VDJ recombination scenarios with the TCRdist pipeline. In a later analysis, every TCR beta chain was defined by the combination of its CDR3 amino acid sequence and its V-gene family, and reads without a unique V-gene family were dropped. To address suspected cross-contamination and a sequencing artifact, a later analysis removed roughly 640 highly shared, low-generation-probability nucleotide sequences. For each public chain, a later analysis derived a clonal expansion index from normalized ranks of inferred template counts within each repertoire. In a later analysis, generation probabilities were computed using a VDJ recombination model fitted to out-of-frame rearrangements, and the results were checked against IGoR. A later analysis scored TCR-TCR, TCR-HLA and TCR-CMV co-occurrence with hypergeometric tests, applying a repertoire-size bias correction to TCR pairs. To estimate false discovery rates, a later analysis permuted the HLA or CMV assignments 20 times. A later analysis grouped co-occurring TCRs with DBSCAN, adding TCRdist sequence similarity when clustering within HLA-allele-positive subsets. Repertoires with fewer than 30,000 or more than 120,000 public chains, plus five repertoires with anomalous nucleotide sharing, were excluded from co-occurrence clustering. TCRdb mirrors the immuneACCESS table, restricted to in-frame sequences. Some clones are absent from its copies; in checked studies, under half trace to an unresolved V gene, and the reason for the others is unknown. V and J calls plus clone size are reproduced from that table; the DNA served to infer D and trimming. The sample table contains 40,000 or so clones; only one count was recorded for about 60% of them. The ten largest make up 8.7% of the sample.

CDR1 and CDR2, per the germline V gene, are SGHRS and YFSETQ. The CDR3, cysteine through phenylalanine, is 16 amino acids long. Just CDR3 DNA is preserved here, 48 bases in frame from base 1. V lost 0 bases and J lost 3 bases; the stretch between them is 15 bases long. Results the study describes overall, beyond this receptor: Immune exposure information for the cohort was limited to CMV serostatus. A cluster of highly shared sequence variants was judged likely to represent a technical artifact of the sequencing pipeline. In vitro tests confirmed that a few of the cytomegalovirus-associated TCR beta chains recognize cytomegalovirus antigens. A further reported finding was that TCR beta sequences accurately predicted the HLA-A and HLA-B alleles for most subjects in the first cohort. A total of 150 to 200 TCR beta chains were listed by the study as associated with cytomegalovirus. According to a later analysis, most CMV-associated TCR beta chains appeared to be HLA-restricted, and the HLA associations seemed to be driven largely by CMV exposure. Some IMGT-functional V segments, including TRBV6-2 and TRBV6-3, could not be distinguished by the 87-base-pair reads and were therefore excluded. Specific HLA alleles were associated with 15,000 to 20,000 TCR beta sequences at a false discovery rate of 0.05 in a later analysis. Because counts were too low, more than 15 rarely observed V segments, including chromosome 9 orphons, were left out of the earlier analysis of over 550 of the donors. In a later analysis, TCR association rates were found to vary across HLA loci, with the most associated TCRs seen for DRB1 alleles and the fewest for HLA-C alleles. While some public TCRs were present in many individuals, most TCR sequences turned up only very rarely across donors. Linkage disequilibrium might explain the correlated functional status among segregating V segments, but an unknown experimental factor could not be excluded. The classifier was reported to diagnose cytomegalovirus status with high specificity and sensitivity in both the original and validation cohorts. In a later genetic analysis, a missense DCLRE1C variant was associated with V-gene and J-gene trimming of TCR beta chains, and the association was replicated in an independent cohort. In an earlier analysis of 587 of the donors, most TCR beta V segments appeared in productive rearrangements about 87% or about 30% of the time, broadly matching IMGT annotations. The authors suggested that the approach could potentially be extended to other disease states and immunological phenotypes. In a later analysis, HLA-associated TCR beta chains showed more clonal expansion and lower generation probabilities than non-associated chains that were equally common. Because HLA typing was unavailable for some donors at each locus, only the typed subset was used in association tests. When HLA alleles, especially DR and DQ, strongly co-occurred, attributing TCR associations to individual alleles was difficult. A later genetic analysis reported fewer N-insertions in productive TCRs among donors in an Asian-associated ancestry cluster than the roughly 700-donor mean. According to a later analysis, parvovirus B19, influenza, CMV and Epstein-Barr virus appeared linked to several top co-occurrence clusters. This cohort had only TCR beta chains sequenced, and the lack of alpha or paired-chain data limited which features could be detected. Sequencing depth was assumed to be roughly uniform across donors in the presence/absence analyses, though that assumption may not hold.

The cohort was made up of roughly 670 healthy bone marrow donors. Cohort members were all nominally healthy when sampled, although unrecorded immune exposures were likely present. Of the 670 or so cohort members, approximately 280 had positive CMV serostatus and 350 to 400 had negative CMV serostatus, and CMV serostatus was not recorded for the donor. Every donor gave a peripheral blood sample, and the peripheral blood mononuclear cells from that sample were used for TCR beta sequencing. Genomic DNA extraction from the blood cell samples was performed with the Qiagen DNeasy Blood Extraction Kit. Sequences were obtained from PBMCs. The chain is encoded by TRBV5-1 joined to TRBJ1-2; the D segment could be TRBD1, given 6 matching bases. This TCR was sampled from a human donor in good health. This receptor carries the CDR3 CASSLAIGGADYGYTF. The DNA reads as follows: TGCGCCAGCAGCTTGGCCATAGGGGGGGCTGACTATGGCTACACCTTC.